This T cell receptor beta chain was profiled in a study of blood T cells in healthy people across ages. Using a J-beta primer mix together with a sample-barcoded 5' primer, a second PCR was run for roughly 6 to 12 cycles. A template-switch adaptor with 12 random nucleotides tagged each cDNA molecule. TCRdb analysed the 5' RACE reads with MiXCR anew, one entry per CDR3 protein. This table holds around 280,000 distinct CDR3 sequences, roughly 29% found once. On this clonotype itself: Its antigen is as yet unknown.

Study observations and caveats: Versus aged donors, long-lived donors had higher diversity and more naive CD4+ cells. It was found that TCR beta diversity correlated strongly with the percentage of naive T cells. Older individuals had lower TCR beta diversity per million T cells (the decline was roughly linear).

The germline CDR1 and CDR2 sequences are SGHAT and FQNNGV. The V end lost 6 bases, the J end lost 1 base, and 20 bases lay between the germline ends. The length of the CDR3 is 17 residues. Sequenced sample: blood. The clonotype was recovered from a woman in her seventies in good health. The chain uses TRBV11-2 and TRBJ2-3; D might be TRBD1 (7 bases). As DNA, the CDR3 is TGTGCCAGCAGACGACCAGGGGGGAGAAGGGGCACAGATACGCAGTATTTT. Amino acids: CASRRPGGRRGTDTQYF.